This T cell receptor (beta chain) is from a study of control samples from healthy donors and cancer patients (dated by TCRdb to about 2020). As concerns this clone: Its antigen remains unidentified. No per-base quality is available; no much larger clone lies one base away.

Spanning cysteine to phenylalanine, the CDR3 consists of 14 amino acids. Only the CDR3 DNA is retained, 42 bases long and in frame from the first base. V and J lose 3 bases and 7 bases, and a span of 13 bases separates them. As encoded in the germline V gene, CDR1 is MDHEN while CDR2 is SYDVKM. The library was obtained by the immunoSEQ multiplex PCR assay. The table comes from immuneACCESS by way of TCRdb, which keeps in-frame sequences with V and J called. Part of the clones is missing from these tables; in studies checked, under half for an unresolved V gene and the rest for unknown reasons. The sample contains 60,000 to 75,000 clones, roughly 85% of them found a single time. Over 4.5% of the sample rests with the top ten.

The receptor chain draws on TRBV28 and TRBJ1-5, with a weak D call of TRBD1 (6 bases match). The sequencing sample was made of blood. The receptor comes from a man in his forties or fifties in good health. The CDR3 protein: CASSLRGHGQPQHF. The nucleotide sequence is TGTGCCAGCAGTTTGCGGGGGCATGGGCAGCCCCAGCATTTT.